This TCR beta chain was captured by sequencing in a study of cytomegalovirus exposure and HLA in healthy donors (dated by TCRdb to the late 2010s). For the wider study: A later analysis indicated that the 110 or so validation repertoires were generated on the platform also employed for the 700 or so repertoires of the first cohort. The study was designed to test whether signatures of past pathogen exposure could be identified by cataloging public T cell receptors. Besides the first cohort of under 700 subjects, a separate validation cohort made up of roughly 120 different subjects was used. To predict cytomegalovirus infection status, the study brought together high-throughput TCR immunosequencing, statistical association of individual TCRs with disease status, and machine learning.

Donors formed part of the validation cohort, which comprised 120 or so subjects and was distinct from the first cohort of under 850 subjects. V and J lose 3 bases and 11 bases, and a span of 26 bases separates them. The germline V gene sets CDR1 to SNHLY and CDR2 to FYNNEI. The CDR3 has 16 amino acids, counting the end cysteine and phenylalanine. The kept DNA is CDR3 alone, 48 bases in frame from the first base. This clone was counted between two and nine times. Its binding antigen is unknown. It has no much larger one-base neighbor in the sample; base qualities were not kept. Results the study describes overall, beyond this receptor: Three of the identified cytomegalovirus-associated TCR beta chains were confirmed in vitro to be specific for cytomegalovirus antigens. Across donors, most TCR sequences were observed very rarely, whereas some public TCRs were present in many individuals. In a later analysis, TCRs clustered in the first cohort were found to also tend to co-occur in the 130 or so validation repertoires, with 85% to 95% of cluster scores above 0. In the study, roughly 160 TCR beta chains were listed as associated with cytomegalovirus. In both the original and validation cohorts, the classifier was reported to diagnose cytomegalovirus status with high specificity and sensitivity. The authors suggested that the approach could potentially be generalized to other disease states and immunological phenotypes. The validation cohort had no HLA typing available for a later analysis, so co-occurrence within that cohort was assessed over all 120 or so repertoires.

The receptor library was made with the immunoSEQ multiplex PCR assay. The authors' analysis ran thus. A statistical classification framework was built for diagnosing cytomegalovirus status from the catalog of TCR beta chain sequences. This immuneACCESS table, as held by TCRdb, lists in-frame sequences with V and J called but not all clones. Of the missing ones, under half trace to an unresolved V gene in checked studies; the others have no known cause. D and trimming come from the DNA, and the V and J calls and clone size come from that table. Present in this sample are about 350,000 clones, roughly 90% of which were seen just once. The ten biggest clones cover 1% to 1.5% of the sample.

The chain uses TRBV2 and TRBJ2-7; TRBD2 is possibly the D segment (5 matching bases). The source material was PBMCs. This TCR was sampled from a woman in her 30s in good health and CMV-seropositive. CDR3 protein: CASSDLPTSPSSKKYF. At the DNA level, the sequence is TGTGCCAGCAGTGACCTCCCCACTAGTCCTTCGAGCAAGAAGTACTTC.